This TCR beta chain derives from a study of fetal regulatory T cell absence and autoimmunity. Study background: Exocrine pancreas autoimmunity occurred in IPEX patients lacking clinical diabetes. Overall study results and limits: Oligoclonal TCR enrichment in pancreas over cord blood reached over 100-fold for some clones.

Trimming cost V 1 base and J 3 bases, with 8 bases left between them. The CDR3 is made up of 14 amino acids. CDR1 is SGHTA, CDR2 FQGNSA, per germline. Generated by immunoSEQ multiplex PCR, the TCRdb table keeps only in-frame clones and is missing some. The sample carries around 100,000 clones, roughly 78% recorded once. A word on this clone: Its antigen is not known.

V is TRBV7-2 and J is TRBJ2-3; tentatively, D is TRBD2 (5 bases). The receptor was isolated from a male donor with IPEX syndrome. The specimen sequenced was pancreas tissue. In DNA, the CDR3 is TGTGCCAGCAGCTTAGGTTGGGAGACAGATACGCAGTATTTT. It specifies CASSLGWETDTQYF.